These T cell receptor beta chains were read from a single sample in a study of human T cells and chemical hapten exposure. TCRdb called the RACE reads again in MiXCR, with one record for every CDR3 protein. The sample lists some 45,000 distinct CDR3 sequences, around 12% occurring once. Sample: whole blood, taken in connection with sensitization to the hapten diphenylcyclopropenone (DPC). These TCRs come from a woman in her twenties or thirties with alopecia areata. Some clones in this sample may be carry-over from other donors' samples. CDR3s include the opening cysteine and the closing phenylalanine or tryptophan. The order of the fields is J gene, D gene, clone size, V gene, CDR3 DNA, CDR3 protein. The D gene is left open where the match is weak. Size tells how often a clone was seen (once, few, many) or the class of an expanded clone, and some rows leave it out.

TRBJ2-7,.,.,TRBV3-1,TGTGCCAGCAGCCAATTTCGGGACTCCGAGATGTACGGGCAGTACTTC,CASSQFRDSEMYGQYF
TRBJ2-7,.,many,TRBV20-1,TGCAGTGCTAGAGATCGTCCGCGCAAGCAGTACTTC,CSARDRPRKQYF
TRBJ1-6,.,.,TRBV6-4,TGTGCCAGCAGTGATGGGAATTCACCCCTCCACTTT,CASSDGNSPLHF
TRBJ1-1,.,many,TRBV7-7,TGTGCTAGCAGCTTATCTAGTAACACTGAAGCTTTCTTT,CASSLSSNTEAFF
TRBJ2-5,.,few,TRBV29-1,TGCAGCGTGGTGGGTCAAAATCAAGAGACCCAGTACTTC,CSVVGQNQETQYF
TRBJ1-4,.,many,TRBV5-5,TGTGCCAGCAGCTTCCTGCCCGACGCTCGGGATACGAATGAAAAACTGTTTTTT,CASSFLPDARDTNEKLFF
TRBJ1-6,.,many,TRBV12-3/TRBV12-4,TGTGCCAGCAGTTTAATGTGGGGTTCACCCCTCCACTTT,CASSLMWGSPLHF
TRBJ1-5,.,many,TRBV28,TGTGCCAGCAGTTTATTGGTCCAGCCCCAGCATTTT,CASSLLVQPQHF
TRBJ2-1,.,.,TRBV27,TGTGCCAGCAGCTTTGGGGACGTCAACAATGAGCAGTTCTTC,CASSFGDVNNEQFF
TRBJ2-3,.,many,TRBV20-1,TGCAGTGCTCCAATAGGCGCAGCCCCAGATACGCAGTATTTT,CSAPIGAAPDTQYF
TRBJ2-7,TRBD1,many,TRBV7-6,TGTGCCAGCAGCTTAAACACCCCCAGGACAGGGGGCTACGAGCAGTACTTC,CASSLNTPRTGGYEQYF
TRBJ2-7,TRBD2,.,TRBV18,TGTGCCAGCTCAATGTGGGAGGGCCCGAACGAGCAGTACTTC,CASSMWEGPNEQYF
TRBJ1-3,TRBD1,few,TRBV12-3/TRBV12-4,TGTGCCAGCAGTTTTAGGAGGGACAGGGGAAACACCATATATTTT,CASSFRRDRGNTIYF
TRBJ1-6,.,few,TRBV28,TGTGCCAGCAGTTTATCGGGACGGCCTGGGGATCCCCTCCACTTT,CASSLSGRPGDPLHF
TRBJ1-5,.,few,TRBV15,TGTGCCACCAGCAGAGAATGGGGCGGGCAGCCCCAGCATTTT,CATSREWGGQPQHF
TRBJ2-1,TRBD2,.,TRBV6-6,TGTGCCAGCAGTTCGCGGGACTATTTAAACAATGAGCAGTTCTTC,CASSSRDYLNNEQFF
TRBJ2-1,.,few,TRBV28,TGTGCCATGGAAGGAAACAATGAGCAGTTCTTC,CAMEGNNEQFF